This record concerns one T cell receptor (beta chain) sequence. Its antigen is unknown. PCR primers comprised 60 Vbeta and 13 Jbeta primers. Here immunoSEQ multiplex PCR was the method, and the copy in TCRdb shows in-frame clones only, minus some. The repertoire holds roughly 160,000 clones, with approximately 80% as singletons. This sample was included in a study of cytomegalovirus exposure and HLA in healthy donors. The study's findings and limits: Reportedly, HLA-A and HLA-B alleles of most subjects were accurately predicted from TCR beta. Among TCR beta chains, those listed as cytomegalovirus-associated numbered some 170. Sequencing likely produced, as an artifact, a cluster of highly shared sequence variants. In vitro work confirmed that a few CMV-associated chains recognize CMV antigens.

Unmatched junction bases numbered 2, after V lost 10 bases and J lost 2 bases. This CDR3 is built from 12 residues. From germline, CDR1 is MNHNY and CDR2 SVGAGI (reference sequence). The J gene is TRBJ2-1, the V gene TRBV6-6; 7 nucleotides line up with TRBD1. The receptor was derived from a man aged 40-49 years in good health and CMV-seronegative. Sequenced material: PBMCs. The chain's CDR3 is CATGQAYNEQFF. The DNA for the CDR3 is TGTGCCACCGGACAGGCCTACAATGAGCAGTTCTTC.